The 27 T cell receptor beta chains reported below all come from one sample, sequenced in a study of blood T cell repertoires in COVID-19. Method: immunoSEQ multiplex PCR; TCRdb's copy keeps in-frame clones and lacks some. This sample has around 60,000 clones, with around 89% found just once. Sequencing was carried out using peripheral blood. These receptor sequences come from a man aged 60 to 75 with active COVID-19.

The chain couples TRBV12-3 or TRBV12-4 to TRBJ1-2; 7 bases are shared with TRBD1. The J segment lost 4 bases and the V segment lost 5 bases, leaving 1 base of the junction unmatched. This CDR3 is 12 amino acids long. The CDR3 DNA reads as TGTGCCAGCAGTGGGGACAGCTATGGCTACACCTTC. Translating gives CASSGDSYGYTF.

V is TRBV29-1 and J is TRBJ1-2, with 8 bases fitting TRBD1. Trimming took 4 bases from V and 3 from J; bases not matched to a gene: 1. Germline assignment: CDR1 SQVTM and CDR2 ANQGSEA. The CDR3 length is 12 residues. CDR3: CSVVGQDYGYTF. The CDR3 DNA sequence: TGCAGCGTTGTGGGACAGGACTATGGCTACACCTTC.

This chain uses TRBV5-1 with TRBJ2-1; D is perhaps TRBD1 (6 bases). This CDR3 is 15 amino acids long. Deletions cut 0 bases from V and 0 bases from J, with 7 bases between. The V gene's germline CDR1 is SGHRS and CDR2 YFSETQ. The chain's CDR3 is CASSLEGDSYNEQFF. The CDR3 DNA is TGCGCCAGCAGCTTGGAGGGGGACTCCTACAATGAGCAGTTCTTC.

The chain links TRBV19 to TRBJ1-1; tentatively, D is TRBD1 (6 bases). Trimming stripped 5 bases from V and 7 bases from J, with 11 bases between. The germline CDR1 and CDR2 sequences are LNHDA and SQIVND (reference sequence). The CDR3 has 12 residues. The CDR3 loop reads CASSPGTFEAFF. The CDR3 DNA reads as TGTGCCAGTAGTCCTGGGACATTTGAAGCTTTCTTT. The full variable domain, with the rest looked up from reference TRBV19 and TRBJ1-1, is DGGITQSPKYLFRKEGQNVTLSCEQNLNHDAMYWYRQDPGQGLRLIYYSQIVNDFQKGDIAEGYSVSREKKESFPLTVTSAQKNPTAFYLCASSPGTFEAFFGQGTRLTVV.

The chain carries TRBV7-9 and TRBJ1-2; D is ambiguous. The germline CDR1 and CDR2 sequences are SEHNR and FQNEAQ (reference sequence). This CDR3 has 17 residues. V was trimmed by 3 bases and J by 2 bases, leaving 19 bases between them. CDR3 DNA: TGTGCCAGCAGCTTGTTTTCCGGGAGCCAACGAAACTATGGCTACACCTTC. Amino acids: CASSLFSGSQRNYGYTF. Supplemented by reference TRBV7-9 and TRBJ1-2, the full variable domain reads DTGVSQNPRHKITKRGQNVTFRCDPISEHNRLYWYRQTLGQGPEFLTYFQNEAQLEKSRLLSDRFSAERPKGSFSTLEIQRTEQGDSAMYLCASSLFSGSQRNYGYTFGSGTRLTVV.

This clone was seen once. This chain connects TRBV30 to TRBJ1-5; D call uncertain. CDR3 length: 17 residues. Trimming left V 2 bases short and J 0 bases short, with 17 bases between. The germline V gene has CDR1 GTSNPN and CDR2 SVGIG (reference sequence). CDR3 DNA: TGTGCCTGGAGTCCCGGGGAGGCAGCTTATAGCAATCAGCCCCAGCATTTT. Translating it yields CAWSPGEAAYSNQPQHF.

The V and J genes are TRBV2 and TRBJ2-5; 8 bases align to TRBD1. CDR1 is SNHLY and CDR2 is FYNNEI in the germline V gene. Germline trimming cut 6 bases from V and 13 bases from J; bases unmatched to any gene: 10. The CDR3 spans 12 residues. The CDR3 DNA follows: TGTGCCAGCAGACCCCTACGACAGGGGCGGTACTTC. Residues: CASRPLRQGRYF.

The CDR3 spells CASSFYGMWQSETQYF. In DNA form, the CDR3 reads TGTGCCAGCAGCTTCTACGGGATGTGGCAATCGGAGACCCAGTACTTC. The chain recombines TRBV11-1 with TRBJ2-5; D perhaps matches TRBD2 (5 bases). V was shortened by 3 bases and J by 5 bases, with 19 bases between the two germline ends. Looked up from germline, CDR1 is SGHAT and CDR2 is FQDESV (reference sequence). This CDR3 comprises 16 residues. Combining the CDR3 with reference TRBV11-1 and TRBJ2-5 gives the whole variable domain EAEVAQSPRYKITEKSQAVAFWCDPISGHATLYWYRQILGQGPELLVQFQDESVVDDSQLPKDRFSAERLKGVDSTLKIQPAELGDSAMYLCASSFYGMWQSETQYFGPGTRLLVL.

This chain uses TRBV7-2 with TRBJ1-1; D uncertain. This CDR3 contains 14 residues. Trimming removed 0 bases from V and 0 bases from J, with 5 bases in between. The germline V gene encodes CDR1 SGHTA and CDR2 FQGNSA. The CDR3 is CASSLAQMNTEAFF. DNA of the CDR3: TGTGCCAGCAGCTTAGCTCAGATGAACACTGAAGCTTTCTTT.

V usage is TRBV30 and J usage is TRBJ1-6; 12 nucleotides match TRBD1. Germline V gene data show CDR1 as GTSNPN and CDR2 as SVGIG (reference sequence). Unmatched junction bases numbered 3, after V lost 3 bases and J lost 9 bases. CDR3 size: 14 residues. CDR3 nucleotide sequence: TGTGCCTGGAGAAGGGACAGGGGGCCTTCACCCCTCCACTTT. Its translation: CAWRRDRGPSPLHF.

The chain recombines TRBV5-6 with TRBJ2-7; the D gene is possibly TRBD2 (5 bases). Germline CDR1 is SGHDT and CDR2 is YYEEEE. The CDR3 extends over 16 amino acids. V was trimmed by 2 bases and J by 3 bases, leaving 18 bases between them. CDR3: CASSLGWSRTDYEQYF. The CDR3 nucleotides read TGTGCCAGCAGCTTAGGATGGAGTAGGACTGACTACGAGCAGTACTTC.

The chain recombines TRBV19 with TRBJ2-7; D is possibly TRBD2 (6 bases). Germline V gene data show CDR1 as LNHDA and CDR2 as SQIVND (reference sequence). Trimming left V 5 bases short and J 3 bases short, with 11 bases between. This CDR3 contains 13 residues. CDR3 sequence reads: CASSAGLDYEQYF. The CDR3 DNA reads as TGTGCCAGTAGTGCGGGACTGGACTACGAGCAGTACTTC. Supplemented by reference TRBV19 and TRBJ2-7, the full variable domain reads DGGITQSPKYLFRKEGQNVTLSCEQNLNHDAMYWYRQDPGQGLRLIYYSQIVNDFQKGDIAEGYSVSREKKESFPLTVTSAQKNPTAFYLCASSAGLDYEQYFGPGTRLTVT.

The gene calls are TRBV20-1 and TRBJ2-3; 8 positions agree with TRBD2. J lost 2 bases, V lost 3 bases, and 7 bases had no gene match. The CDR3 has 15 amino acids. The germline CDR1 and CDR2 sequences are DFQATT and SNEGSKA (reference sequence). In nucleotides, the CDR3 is TGCAGTGCTAGTCCCTCGACTAGCGTCACAGATACGCAGTATTTT. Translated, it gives CSASPSTSVTDTQYF.

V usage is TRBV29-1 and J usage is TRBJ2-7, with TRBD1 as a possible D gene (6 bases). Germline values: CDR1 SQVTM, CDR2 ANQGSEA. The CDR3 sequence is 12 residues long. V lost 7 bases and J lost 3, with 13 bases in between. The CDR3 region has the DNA TGCAGCGGAACGGGACAAGACTACGAGCAGTACTTC. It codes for CSGTGQDYEQYF.

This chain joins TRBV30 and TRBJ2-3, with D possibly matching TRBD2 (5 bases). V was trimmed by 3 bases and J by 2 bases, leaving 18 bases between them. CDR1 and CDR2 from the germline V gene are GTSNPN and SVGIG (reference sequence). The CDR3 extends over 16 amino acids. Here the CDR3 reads CAWSPRARGYTDTQYF. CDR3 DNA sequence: TGTGCCTGGAGCCCCCGGGCACGGGGTTACACAGATACGCAGTATTTT.

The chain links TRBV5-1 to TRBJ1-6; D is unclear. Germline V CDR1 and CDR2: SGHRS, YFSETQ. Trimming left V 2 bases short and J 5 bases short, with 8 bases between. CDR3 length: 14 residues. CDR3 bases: TGCGCCAGCAGCTTCGACAAGAATAATTCACCCCTCCACTTT. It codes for CASSFDKNNSPLHF.

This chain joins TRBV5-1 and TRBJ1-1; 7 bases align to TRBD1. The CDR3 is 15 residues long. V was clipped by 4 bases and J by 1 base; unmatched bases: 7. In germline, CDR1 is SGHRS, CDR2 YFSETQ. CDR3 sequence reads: CASSTTTGPNTEAFF. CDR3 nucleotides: TGCGCCAGCAGCACTACGACAGGGCCGAACACTGAAGCTTTCTTT.

The CDR3 bases are TGTGCCAGCAGGAGGGCTTGGAATGAGCAGTTCTTC. It is translated as CASRRAWNEQFF. This chain connects TRBV11-3 to TRBJ2-1; a weak D match, TRBD2 (5 bases). The germline CDR1 and CDR2 sequences are SGHNT and YENEEA. V was pared by 6 bases and J by 7 bases, with 10 bases between. CDR3 length equals 12 residues.

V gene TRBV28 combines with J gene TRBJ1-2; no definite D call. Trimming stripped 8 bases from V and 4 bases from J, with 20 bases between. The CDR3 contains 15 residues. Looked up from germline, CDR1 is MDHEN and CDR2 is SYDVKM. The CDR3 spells CASGRAGFLPYGYTF. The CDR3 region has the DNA TGTGCCAGCGGAAGGGCGGGGTTCTTGCCCTATGGCTACACCTTC.

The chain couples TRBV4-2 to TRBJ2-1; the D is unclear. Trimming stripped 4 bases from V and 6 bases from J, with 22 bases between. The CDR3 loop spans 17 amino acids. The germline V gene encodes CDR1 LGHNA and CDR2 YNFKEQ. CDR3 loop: CASSRRSGRVGFNEQFF. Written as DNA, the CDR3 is TGTGCCAGCAGCCGCAGGTCAGGCAGAGTTGGGTTCAATGAGCAGTTCTTC.

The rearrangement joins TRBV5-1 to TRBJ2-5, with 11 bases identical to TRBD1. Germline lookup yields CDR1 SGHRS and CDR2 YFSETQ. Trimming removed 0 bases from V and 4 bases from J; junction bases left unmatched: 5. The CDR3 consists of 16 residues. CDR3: CASSLAGQGAGETQYF. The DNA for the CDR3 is TGCGCCAGCAGCTTGGCAGGACAGGGGGCGGGAGAGACCCAGTACTTC.

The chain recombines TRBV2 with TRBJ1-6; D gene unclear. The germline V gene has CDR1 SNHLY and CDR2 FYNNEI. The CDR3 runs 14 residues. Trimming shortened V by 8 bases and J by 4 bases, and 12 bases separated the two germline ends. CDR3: CASEGGLYNSPLHF. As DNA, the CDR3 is TGTGCCAGCGAGGGTGGCCTATATAATTCACCCCTCCACTTT.

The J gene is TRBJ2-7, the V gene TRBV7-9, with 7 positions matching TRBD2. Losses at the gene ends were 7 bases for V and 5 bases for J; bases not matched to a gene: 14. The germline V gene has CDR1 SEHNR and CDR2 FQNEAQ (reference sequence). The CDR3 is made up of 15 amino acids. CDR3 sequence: CASNRGENERNEQYF. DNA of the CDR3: TGTGCCAGCAACCGGGGGGAGAACGAGAGGAACGAGCAGTACTTC.

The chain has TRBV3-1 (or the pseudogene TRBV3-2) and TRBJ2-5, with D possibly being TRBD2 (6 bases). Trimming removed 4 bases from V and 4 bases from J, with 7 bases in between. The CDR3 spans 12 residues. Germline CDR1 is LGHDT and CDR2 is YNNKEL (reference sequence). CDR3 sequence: CASSREVETQYF. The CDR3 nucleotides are TGTGCCAGCAGCCGGGAGGTAGAGACCCAGTACTTC.

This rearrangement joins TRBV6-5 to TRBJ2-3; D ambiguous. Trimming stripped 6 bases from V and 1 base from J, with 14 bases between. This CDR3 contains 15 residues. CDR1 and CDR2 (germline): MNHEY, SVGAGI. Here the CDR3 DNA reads TGTGCCAGCAGCTTTGGAAACAGTGGCACAGATACGCAGTATTTT. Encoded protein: CASSFGNSGTDTQYF.

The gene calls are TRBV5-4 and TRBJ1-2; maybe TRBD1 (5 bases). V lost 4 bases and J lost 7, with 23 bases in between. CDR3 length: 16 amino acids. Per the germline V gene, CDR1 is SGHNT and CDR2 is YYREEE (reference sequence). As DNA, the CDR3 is TGTGCCAGCAGCCCCGAAGGGGCCTCGGCATTTGGTGGCTACACCTTC. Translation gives CASSPEGASAFGGYTF.

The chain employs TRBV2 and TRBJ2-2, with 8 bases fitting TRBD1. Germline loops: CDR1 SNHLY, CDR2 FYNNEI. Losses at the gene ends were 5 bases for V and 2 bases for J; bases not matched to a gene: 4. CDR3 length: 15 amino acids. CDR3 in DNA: TGTGCCAGCAGTTTAGGACAGGGTAACACCGGGGAGCTGTTTTTT. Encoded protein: CASSLGQGNTGELFF.